This TCR beta chain was profiled in a study of blood T cell repertoires in COVID-19. Study summary: Material from acute and convalescent COVID-19 was sourced from the United States, Italy and Spain.

Germline V gene sequence: CDR1 LNHDA, CDR2 SQIVND (reference sequence). With 1 base removed from V and 2 bases from J, the gap between germline ends came to 11 bases. There are 15 residues in the CDR3. Sequencing was performed with immunoSEQ multiplex PCR; in TCRdb, only in-frame clones are kept and a portion is missing. The sample lists roughly 71,000 clones, around four fifths occurring once. The sequenced sample consisted of peripheral blood. The chain couples TRBV19 to TRBJ2-5; tentative D call: TRBD2 (5 bases). This TCR was sampled from a woman at least 80 years old with acute or convalescent COVID-19. The CDR3 is CASSIGTLPQETQYF. In nucleotides, the CDR3 is TGTGCCAGTAGTATAGGGACTCTACCGCAAGAGACCCAGTACTTC.